The present T cell receptor (beta chain) was sequenced within a study of radiation and T cells in renal cell carcinoma. The overall study: Nephrectomy followed 15 Gy stereotactic body radiation by 4 weeks.

The time point: baseline pretreatment blood. Treatment in this sample: 15 Gy SBRT to primary tumor, nephrectomy 4 weeks later. Here immunoSEQ multiplex PCR was the method, and the copy in TCRdb shows in-frame clones only, minus some. This table holds some 100,000 clones, 82% found once. The receptor was isolated from a man in his sixties with renal cell carcinoma. Sequenced here: blood, sampled from a patient whose treatment included radiotherapy and nephrectomy.

The CDR3 is CASSLSGQGASEAFF. Here the CDR3 DNA reads TGTGCCAGCAGTTTATCCGGACAGGGGGCTTCTGAAGCTTTCTTT. The chain has TRBV27 and TRBJ1-1, with 11 positions matching TRBD1. CDR3 length: 15 residues. Germline V gene lookup returns CDR1 MNHEY and CDR2 SMNVEV (reference sequence). J lost 6 bases, V lost 0 bases, and 3 bases had no gene match.